This T cell receptor beta chain originates from a study of glioma-infiltrating T cells after dendritic cell vaccination. Study as a whole: Three intradermal dendritic cell vaccine injections were given every two weeks. Study outcomes and limitations: Only a small number of patients had complete blood and tumor samples.

No glioblastoma patient carried an isocitrate dehydrogenase mutation. Primers: 60 V beta forward and 13 J beta reverse. Here immunoSEQ multiplex PCR was the method, and the copy in TCRdb shows in-frame clones only, minus some. The sample includes 85,000 to 110,000 clones, approximately 80% seen only once; the top ten take 10% to 15%. CDR3 length: 12 amino acids. CDR1 is MNHNY and CDR2 is SVGAGI in the germline V gene (reference sequence). As concerns this clone: Antigen unknown. Germline and junction disagree at one end, which may indicate a read error.

This clonotype originated in a human donor with glioblastoma. The rearrangement links TRBV6-6 to TRBJ2-1; TRBD2 matches 10 bases. The sample consisted of blood, taken before dendritic cell vaccination. The CDR3 coding sequence is TGTGCCAGCGGGGCTAGCGGGGGTCCTCAGCTCTTC. Translation gives CASGASGGPQLF.